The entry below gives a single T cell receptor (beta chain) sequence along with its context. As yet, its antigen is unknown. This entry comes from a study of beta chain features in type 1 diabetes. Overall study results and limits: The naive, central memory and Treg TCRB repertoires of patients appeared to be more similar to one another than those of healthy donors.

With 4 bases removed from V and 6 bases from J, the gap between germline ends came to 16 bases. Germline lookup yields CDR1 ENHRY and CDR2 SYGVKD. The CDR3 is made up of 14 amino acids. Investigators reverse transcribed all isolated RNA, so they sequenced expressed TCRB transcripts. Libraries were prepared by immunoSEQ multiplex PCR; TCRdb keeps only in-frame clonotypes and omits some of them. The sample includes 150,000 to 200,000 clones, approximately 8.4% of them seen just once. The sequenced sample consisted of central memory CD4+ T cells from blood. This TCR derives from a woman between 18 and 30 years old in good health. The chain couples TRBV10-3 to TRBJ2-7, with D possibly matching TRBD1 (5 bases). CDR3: CAISGQLAPGEQYF. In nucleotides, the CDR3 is TGTGCCATCAGTGGACAGTTGGCCCCCGGCGAGCAGTACTTC.